This T cell receptor (beta chain) was documented in a study of technical replicates of blood from a few donors. The data were produced by immunoSEQ multiplex PCR, yet TCRdb's version contains in-frame clones alone and is incomplete. The table has roughly 73,000 clones, around 93% seen once; the top ten hold over 0.2%. The junction had 11 bases not matched to a gene; V was cut back by 6 bases and J by 5 bases. Germline assignment: CDR1 SQVTM and CDR2 ANQGSEA. The CDR3 loop spans 14 amino acids. The specimen sequenced was T cells isolated from PBMCs. J is TRBJ2-3 and V is TRBV29-1; TRBD1 matches at 7 bases. The TCR sequence derives from a human donor in good health. CDR3 protein: CSVTGAVNLDTQYF. The CDR3 bases are TGCAGCGTAACAGGGGCGGTAAATCTAGATACGCAGTATTTT.